Following are 31 T cell receptor beta chains from one sample sequenced in a study of blood T cell repertoires in COVID-19. Assay: immunoSEQ multiplex PCR; the TCRdb copy retains only in-frame clones and omits some. The sample carries about 250,000 clones, around 85% recorded once. Source material: peripheral blood. The receptors stem from a man aged 50-60 years with active or convalescent COVID-19.

The chain couples TRBV5-1 to TRBJ1-4; D not certain. Trimming removed 2 bases from V and 8 bases from J, with 10 bases in between. CDR3 size: 13 residues. Germline values: CDR1 SGHRS, CDR2 YFSETQ. CDR3 nucleotide sequence: TGCGCCAGCAGCTTTGAAGGAGGGGAAAAACTGTTTTTT. It codes for CASSFEGGEKLFF. Supplemented by reference TRBV5-1 and TRBJ1-4, the full variable domain reads KAGVTQTPRYLIKTRGQQVTLSCSPISGHRSVSWYQQTPGQGLQFLFEYFSETQRNKGNFPGRFSGRQFSNSRSEMNVSTLELGDSALYLCASSFEGGEKLFFGSGTQLSVL.

The chain has TRBV5-4 and TRBJ2-3, with D perhaps TRBD1 (6 bases). Trimming stripped 1 base from V and 2 bases from J, with 14 bases between. The length of the CDR3 is 16 residues. The germline V gene has CDR1 SGHNT and CDR2 YYREEE (reference sequence). The CDR3 bases are TGTGCCAGCAGCTTGAAAGTGCAGGGGTACACAGATACGCAGTATTTT. Its translation is CASSLKVQGYTDTQYF.

The chain recombines TRBV28 with TRBJ2-1; D is perhaps TRBD1 (6 bases). Germline CDR1 is MDHEN and CDR2 is SYDVKM. This CDR3 contains 13 residues. V was pared by 3 bases and J by 3 bases, with 6 bases between. CDR3 nucleotide sequence: TGTGCCAGCAGTTTGGACAGCTACAATGAGCAGTTCTTC. Translation: CASSLDSYNEQFF.

This rearrangement joins TRBV25-1 to TRBJ2-2, with D maybe TRBD2 (6 bases). This CDR3 has 15 amino acids. Germline CDR1 and CDR2: MGHDK and SYGVNS. With 5 bases removed from V and 5 bases from J, the gap between germline ends came to 15 bases. CDR3 in DNA: TGTGCCAGCAGTTCCATCGGGGGAGGTACCGGGGAGCTGTTTTTT. Protein: CASSSIGGGTGELFF.

The genes are TRBV7-3 and TRBJ1-6; 7 bases match TRBD1. Trimming cost V 6 bases and J 7 bases; bases outside gene matches: 6. The germline V gene encodes CDR1 SGHTA and CDR2 FQGTGA. The CDR3 extends over 14 amino acids. In nucleotides, the CDR3 is TGTGCCAGCAGGGCTGGGACAGCAAATTCACCCCTCCACTTT. It translates to CASRAGTANSPLHF.

The chain uses TRBV27 and TRBJ2-7, with D possibly TRBD2 on 5 matching bases. Trimming took off 6 bases at V and 7 bases at J, with 13 bases between the two ends. Germline CDR1 MNHEY, CDR2 SMNVEV (reference sequence). This CDR3 is 12 amino acids long. Written as DNA, the CDR3 is TGTGCCAGCAGCCCCGGGGTGGGAGAGCAGTACTTC. Amino acid sequence: CASSPGVGEQYF.

The rearrangement joins TRBV25-1 to TRBJ2-1, with a weak D call TRBD2 (6 bases). V was clipped by 8 bases and J by 10 bases, with 24 bases between them. The germline V gene has CDR1 MGHDK and CDR2 SYGVNS. The CDR3 totals 15 residues. For the CDR3, the DNA is TGTGCCAGCGTGGGGAATAGCGAGAGCGGGCGCGAGCAGTTCTTC. It is translated as CASVGNSESGREQFF. The entire variable domain, with the rest obtained from reference TRBV25-1 and TRBJ2-1, is as follows: EADIYQTPRYLVIGTGKKITLECSQTMGHDKMYWYQQDPGMELHLIHYSYGVNSTEKGDLSSESTVSRIRTEHFPLTLESARPSHTSQYLCASVGNSESGREQFFGPGTRLTVL.

The CDR3 spells CASSPKPLRSGANVLTF. The CDR3 coding sequence is TGTGCCAGCAGCCCAAAACCCCTACGCTCTGGGGCCAACGTCCTGACTTTC. The chain links TRBV5-6 to TRBJ2-6; the D is unclear. Germline CDR1 is SGHDT and CDR2 is YYEEEE. V shed 4 bases and J shed 0 bases, with 14 bases lying between them. The CDR3 is 17 amino acids.

The rearrangement uses TRBV6-5 and TRBJ1-5, with a tentative D call TRBD1 (5 bases). The CDR3 is made up of 15 amino acids. Germline CDR1 is MNHEY and CDR2 is SVGAGI. Trimming removed 7 bases from V and 5 bases from J, with 18 bases in between. CDR3 amino acids: CASTSRRPGDQPQHF. CDR3 DNA sequence: TGTGCCAGCACCTCCAGGAGGCCGGGGGATCAGCCCCAGCATTTT.

This clone was picked up a small number of times. The rearrangement links TRBV5-4 to TRBJ2-6, with TRBD2 identical over 8 bases. V shed 6 bases and J 2 bases; nucleotides not matched to a gene: 4. The V gene's germline CDR1 is SGHNT and CDR2 YYREEE (reference sequence). The CDR3 runs 15 residues. This chain's CDR3 is CASNRGGTGANVLTF. As DNA, the CDR3 is TGTGCCAGCAACCGGGGGGGGACTGGGGCCAACGTCCTGACTTTC.

V and J are TRBV5-6 and TRBJ2-3, with D perhaps TRBD2 (6 bases). The CDR3 is 14 amino acids. Trimming stripped 0 bases from V and 2 bases from J, with 7 bases between. CDR1 is SGHDT and CDR2 is YYEEEE in the germline V gene. The CDR3 region is CASSLVAATDTQYF. The CDR3 DNA is TGTGCCAGCAGCTTGGTAGCGGCCACAGATACGCAGTATTTT. Together with reference TRBV5-6 and TRBJ2-3, the CDR3 gives the full variable domain: DAGVTQSPTHLIKTRGQQVTLRCSPKSGHDTVSWYQQALGQGPQFIFQYYEEEERQRGNFPDRFSGHQFPNYSSELNVNALLLGDSALYLCASSLVAATDTQYFGPGTRLTVL.

The chain is built from TRBV2 and TRBJ2-1; TRBD2 matches at 11 bases. J lost 0 bases, V lost 3 bases, and 7 bases had no gene match. The CDR3 loop spans 18 amino acids. Germline V gives CDR1 SNHLY, CDR2 FYNNEI. The CDR3 protein is CASSDGASGRRSYNEQFF. CDR3 sequence (DNA): TGTGCCAGCAGTGATGGGGCTAGCGGGAGGCGCTCCTACAATGAGCAGTTCTTC.

The rearrangement links TRBV3-1 (or the pseudogene TRBV3-2) to TRBJ2-2; 7 nucleotides match TRBD1. This CDR3 contains 14 residues. With 4 bases clipped from V and 4 bases from J, the junction kept 3 bases outside the gene matches. CDR1 and CDR2 from the germline V gene are LGHDT and YNNKEL (reference sequence). The chain's CDR3 is CASSRGQVTGELFF. The CDR3, as DNA: TGTGCCAGCAGCCGAGGACAGGTCACCGGGGAGCTGTTTTTT.

The V call is TRBV19, the J call TRBJ1-1; TRBD1 is a possible D gene (6 bases). This CDR3 has 17 residues. Germline CDR1 LNHDA, CDR2 SQIVND (reference sequence). V was cut by 5 bases and J by 6 bases, with 25 bases left in between. DNA for the CDR3: TGTGCCAGTAGTTTCGACAGGCCTGTCGGTTCTCAAGCTGAAGCTTTCTTT. It codes for CASSFDRPVGSQAEAFF.

This clone was picked up many times. The chain links TRBV7-9 to TRBJ2-7, with D possibly TRBD2 on 6 matching bases. This CDR3 is 16 amino acids long. V was clipped by 1 base and J by 2 bases, with 15 bases between them. Germline CDR1 SEHNR, CDR2 FQNEAQ (reference sequence). In DNA form, the CDR3 reads TGTGCCAGCAGCTTAGGTGGGGCTAGCGTTACCTACGAGCAGTACTTC. It is translated as CASSLGGASVTYEQYF.

The chain recombines TRBV9 with TRBJ2-2; the D gene is possibly TRBD1 (6 bases). V dropped 4 bases and J dropped 2 bases, with 9 bases sitting between them. The CDR3 runs to 14 residues. Looked up from germline, CDR1 is SGDLS and CDR2 is YYNGEE. The CDR3 DNA follows: TGTGCCAGCAGCTTACAGGGAAACACCGGGGAGCTGTTTTTT. It encodes CASSLQGNTGELFF. The whole variable domain, filled in from reference TRBV9 and TRBJ2-2, reads DSGVTQTPKHLITATGQRVTLRCSPRSGDLSVYWYQQSLDQGLQFLIQYYNGEERAKGNILERFSAQQFPDLHSELNLSSLELGDSALYFCASSLQGNTGELFFGEGSRLTVL.

The chain joins TRBV18 to TRBJ1-5; D gene ambiguous. CDR1 KGHSH and CDR2 LQKENI come from the germline V gene. The CDR3 is 14 residues long. V lost 2 bases, J lost 0 bases, and 5 bases lay in between. The chain's CDR3 is CASSPTRSNQPQHF. CDR3 bases: TGTGCCAGCTCACCAACTCGTAGCAATCAGCCCCAGCATTTT.

This chain uses TRBV20-1 with TRBJ1-1, with a possible D match to TRBD1 (6 bases). Germline V lookup: CDR1 DFQATT, CDR2 SNEGSKA (reference sequence). Trimming shortened V by 3 bases and J by 0 bases, and 14 bases separated the two germline ends. CDR3 length: 15 amino acids. Here the CDR3 reads CSASRMGAMNTEAFF. CDR3 nucleotides: TGCAGTGCTAGTAGAATGGGGGCCATGAACACTGAAGCTTTCTTT.

The chain combines TRBV7-2 with TRBJ2-7; TRBD2 is a possible D gene (6 bases). Germline CDR1 and CDR2: SGHTA and FQGNSA. The CDR3 contains 14 residues. Trimming removed 0 bases at V and 6 bases at J, with 12 bases between. DNA for the CDR3: TGTGCCAGCAGCTTAGCGGGGGGTCCAGGCGAGCAGTACTTC. Its protein is CASSLAGGPGEQYF. Full variable domain (outside the CDR3, taken from reference TRBV7-2 and TRBJ2-7): GAGVSQSPSNKVTEKGKDVELRCDPISGHTALYWYRQSLGQGLEFLIYFQGNSAPDKSGLPSDRFSAERTGGSVSTLTIQRTQQEDSAVYLCASSLAGGPGEQYFGPGTRLTVT.

The V call is TRBV2, the J call TRBJ2-7; TRBD2 matches 14 bases. V trimming: 2 bases; J trimming: 6 bases; junction bases outside the gene matches: 12. Germline V lookup: CDR1 SNHLY, CDR2 FYNNEI. There are 18 residues in the CDR3. The DNA of the CDR3 is TGTGCCAGCAGTGAACGGGGACTAGCGGGAGTGCCTCCCGGCGAGCAGTACTTC. This translates into CASSERGLAGVPPGEQYF.

The V and J genes are TRBV7-9 and TRBJ1-1, with TRBD1 matching over 7 bases. V dropped 5 bases and J dropped 1; count of bases not matched to a gene: 7. The CDR3 contains 15 residues. Germline CDR1 is SEHNR and CDR2 is FQNEAQ (reference sequence). The CDR3 sequence: CASSPTGQTNTEAFF. The CDR3 region has the DNA TGTGCCAGCAGCCCCACGGGACAGACGAACACTGAAGCTTTCTTT.

The rearrangement joins TRBV19 to TRBJ2-1; 12 bases are shared with TRBD2. Looked up from germline, CDR1 is LNHDA and CDR2 is SQIVND (reference sequence). CDR3 length: 15 residues. Losses at the gene ends were 5 bases for V and 8 bases for J; bases not matched to a gene: 7. The CDR3 sequence: CASSFTRLAGDEQFF. Written as DNA, the CDR3 is TGTGCCAGTAGTTTTACCCGACTAGCGGGAGATGAGCAGTTCTTC.

The rearrangement uses TRBV29-1 and TRBJ2-7; 10 bases align to TRBD1. There are 16 residues in the CDR3. Per germline, CDR1 SQVTM and CDR2 ANQGSEA. J was trimmed by 3 bases and V by 4 bases; bases with no gene match: 12. CDR3 in DNA: TGCAGCGTTGCCGGGACAGGGGCGCGTGGGTACTACGAGCAGTACTTC. Its translation: CSVAGTGARGYYEQYF.

This clone was observed once. The gene calls are TRBV7-6 and TRBJ1-6; TRBD1 aligns across 9 bases. This CDR3 region has 16 residues. V shed 2 bases and J 8 bases; nucleotides not matched to a gene: 7. CDR1 and CDR2 (germline): SGHVS, FNYEAQ. CDR3 loop: CASSLSAGQGHSPLHF. In nucleotides, the CDR3 is TGTGCCAGCAGCTTAAGTGCGGGACAGGGTCATTCACCCCTCCACTTT.

The rearrangement joins TRBV5-1 to TRBJ2-5; 9 nucleotides agree with TRBD1. This CDR3 comprises 17 residues. V trimming: 0 bases; J trimming: 4 bases; junction bases outside the gene matches: 10. Germline V gene sequence: CDR1 SGHRS, CDR2 YFSETQ. The CDR3 loop is CASSLGLEQGARETQYF. CDR3 DNA: TGCGCCAGCAGCTTGGGGTTAGAACAGGGGGCGCGAGAGACCCAGTACTTC.

The gene calls are TRBV19 and TRBJ2-2; 10 bases map to TRBD1. V lost 7 bases and J lost 6; bases outside the gene matches: 11. The CDR3 runs to 16 residues. Germline V gives CDR1 LNHDA, CDR2 SQIVND (reference sequence). The CDR3 region has the DNA TGTGCCAGTACCTCCGGGACAGGGGATATCTCCGGGGAGCTGTTTTTT. It translates to CASTSGTGDISGELFF. The full variable domain, completed using reference TRBV19 and TRBJ2-2, is DGGITQSPKYLFRKEGQNVTLSCEQNLNHDAMYWYRQDPGQGLRLIYYSQIVNDFQKGDIAEGYSVSREKKESFPLTVTSAQKNPTAFYLCASTSGTGDISGELFFGEGSRLTVL.

V and J are TRBV2 and TRBJ2-5; TRBD2 agrees at 10 bases. Losses at the gene ends were 6 bases for V and 4 bases for J; bases not matched to a gene: 8. The CDR3 length is 15 residues. Germline V gene data show CDR1 as SNHLY and CDR2 as FYNNEI. The CDR3 coding sequence is TGTGCCAGCAGCCTGGGGGTAGCGGGAGGAGAGACCCAGTACTTC. Its translation is CASSLGVAGGETQYF.

This clone has only one observation. V and J are TRBV3-1 (or the pseudogene TRBV3-2) and TRBJ1-2; weak D call: TRBD1 (5 bases). CDR3 length: 11 residues. V lost 4 bases to trimming and J lost 7 bases, with 7 bases between them. Germline lookup yields CDR1 LGHDT and CDR2 YNNKEL (reference sequence). DNA of the CDR3: TGTGCCAGCAGCCGGGGGGGTGGCTACACCTTC. Translation: CASSRGGGYTF.

This clone has a single count. The chain carries TRBV6-6 and TRBJ2-3; 7 positions match TRBD2. This CDR3 region has 16 residues. Germline lookup yields CDR1 MNHNY and CDR2 SVGAGI (reference sequence). Trimming took 2 bases from V and 5 from J; bases not matched to a gene: 10. The CDR3 nucleotides are TGTGCCAGCAGTTACCCTGAGCGGGAAGAGAAAGATACGCAGTATTTT. Encoded protein: CASSYPEREEKDTQYF.

The chain recombines TRBV19 with TRBJ1-1; 8 positions agree with TRBD1. CDR1 is LNHDA, CDR2 SQIVND, per germline (reference sequence). The CDR3 sequence is 13 residues long. The V gene end was trimmed by 6 bases and the J gene end by 3 bases; junction bases not matched to a gene: 3. The CDR3 DNA is TGTGCCAGTAGAGGACAGGGTTACACTGAAGCTTTCTTT. This codes for CASRGQGYTEAFF.

This rearrangement joins TRBV7-9 to TRBJ1-4; no reliable D call. The CDR3 runs to 14 residues. V was pared by 1 base and J by 6 bases, with 9 bases between. The germline V gene has CDR1 SEHNR and CDR2 FQNEAQ (reference sequence). The CDR3 loop reads CASSLGEGDEKLFF. As DNA, the CDR3 is TGTGCCAGCAGCTTAGGGGAGGGTGATGAAAAACTGTTTTTT.